The next 27 T cell receptor beta chains were all read from a single sample in a study of shared clonotypes between healthy human individuals. Profiling relied on immunoSEQ multiplex PCR, and the TCRdb table lists in-frame clones only, not all of them. The sample has under 2.5 million clones; about nine tenths are singletons. The sequenced sample consisted of naive CD4+ T cells from PBMCs. Specified subset: CD45RA+ positively selected. All receptors come from a man aged 18 to 35 in good health. Some clones in this sample may be carry-over from other donors' samples.

This chain links TRBV10-3 with TRBJ2-3; D perhaps matches TRBD2 (6 bases). This CDR3 region has 15 residues. Trimming pared 3 bases from V and 3 bases from J, leaving 13 bases between. The germline V gene encodes CDR1 ENHRY and CDR2 SYGVKD. CDR3 nucleotide sequence: TGTGCCATCAGTGATTGGGAGGAAGGGACAGATACGCAGTATTTT. Translation gives CAISDWEEGTDTQYF.

The chain links TRBV11-2 to TRBJ2-3; D remains unclear. The CDR3 runs 13 residues. Looked up from germline, CDR1 is SGHAT and CDR2 is FQNNGV. Trimming removed 1 base at V and 4 bases at J, with 6 bases between. The CDR3 spells CASSLGSADTQYF. The CDR3, as DNA: TGTGCCAGCAGCTTAGGGTCGGCAGATACGCAGTATTTT.

The chain uses TRBV7-7 and TRBJ1-2; weak D call: TRBD1 (5 bases). The CDR3 has 14 amino acids. V was clipped by 5 bases and J by 2 bases, with 12 bases between them. Germline values: CDR1 SSHAT, CDR2 FNYEAQ (reference sequence). CDR3 loop: CASSPVRANYGYTF. In nucleotides, the CDR3 is TGTGCCAGCAGCCCAGTCAGGGCCAACTATGGCTACACCTTC.

The V call is TRBV29-1, the J call TRBJ1-4, with 7 nucleotides matching TRBD1. This CDR3 spans 12 amino acids. The germline gives CDR1 SQVTM, CDR2 ANQGSEA. In nucleotides, the CDR3 is TGCGTTGCAGGGGGAACTAATGAAAAACTGTTTTTT. It is translated as CVAGGTNEKLFF.

The chain combines TRBV5-4 with TRBJ2-1, with 9 nucleotides matching TRBD1. The CDR3 is 15 residues long. Per germline, CDR1 SGHNT and CDR2 YYREEE (reference sequence). J was trimmed by 5 bases and V by 3 bases; bases with no gene match: 6. DNA of the CDR3: TGTGCCAGCAGCTACCGACAGGGGGTGGACAATGAGCAGTTCTTC. Amino acid sequence: CASSYRQGVDNEQFF.

The chain has TRBV27 and TRBJ2-3, with 11 nucleotides matching TRBD2. Germline trimming cut 5 bases from V and 3 bases from J; bases unmatched to any gene: 10. CDR3 length: 17 amino acids. CDR1 and CDR2 from the germline V gene are MNHEY and SMNVEV (reference sequence). The CDR3 bases are TGTGCCAGCAGTGCGTCGACTAGCGGGGCTATAACAGATACGCAGTATTTT. It translates to CASSASTSGAITDTQYF.

For this clone: The sample carries other DNA sequences with the same CDR3. The chain employs TRBV5-1 and TRBJ1-1; tentatively, D is TRBD1 (6 bases). V was clipped by 4 bases and J by 8 bases, with 12 bases between them. The CDR3 has 12 amino acids. Germline V gene data show CDR1 as SGHRS and CDR2 as YFSETQ. In nucleotides, the CDR3 is TGCGCCAGCAGCCTAGGACAGACGGAAGCTTTCTTT. Amino acids: CASSLGQTEAFF. The whole variable domain, filled in from reference TRBV5-1 and TRBJ1-1, reads KAGVTQTPRYLIKTRGQQVTLSCSPISGHRSVSWYQQTPGQGLQFLFEYFSETQRNKGNFPGRFSGRQFSNSRSEMNVSTLELGDSALYLCASSLGQTEAFFGQGTRLTVV.

The chain carries TRBV10-3 and TRBJ1-5, with a tentative D call TRBD1 (6 bases). The CDR3 extends over 13 amino acids. The germline V gene has CDR1 ENHRY and CDR2 SYGVKD. V was trimmed by 8 bases and J by 3 bases, leaving 11 bases between them. The DNA for the CDR3 is TGTGCCATCTCATCAGGGGACAATCAGCCCCAGCATTTT. As protein: CAISSGDNQPQHF.

V is TRBV27 and J is TRBJ1-4; D possibly corresponds to TRBD1 (5 bases). The germline V gene encodes CDR1 MNHEY and CDR2 SMNVEV (reference sequence). The CDR3 extends over 14 amino acids. V lost 3 bases and J lost 8, with 13 bases in between. The CDR3 is CASSLGTVREKLFF. DNA of the CDR3: TGTGCCAGCAGTTTGGGGACGGTGAGGGAAAAACTGTTTTTT.

In DNA form, the CDR3 reads TGTGCCAGCAGCGGACAGGGAGGAATCGGGGAGCTGTTTTTT. Its translation: CASSGQGGIGELFF. This sequence joins TRBV6-4 and TRBJ2-2, with 8 bases that match TRBD1. V dropped 6 bases and J dropped 7; count of bases not matched to a gene: 7. This CDR3 comprises 14 residues. CDR1 is MRHNA and CDR2 is SNTAGT in the germline V gene.

The CDR3 coding sequence is TGTGCCAGCAGTTGGTCGGTTTTGACGGGAGTGAACACTGAAGCTTTCTTT. It yields the protein CASSWSVLTGVNTEAFF. The chain links TRBV27 to TRBJ1-1, with unresolved D. Germline V CDR1 and CDR2: MNHEY, SMNVEV (reference sequence). Trimming removed 4 bases at V and 0 bases at J, with 18 bases between. The CDR3 has 17 amino acids.

This chain connects TRBV10-3 to TRBJ2-1, with D possibly matching TRBD1 (6 bases). CDR1 ENHRY and CDR2 SYGVKD come from the germline V gene. The CDR3 is 14 residues long. V was pared by 6 bases and J by 7 bases, with 16 bases between. The CDR3, as DNA: TGTGCCATCAGGGGGCAGGGGATCTTGAATGAGCAGTTCTTC. Encoded protein: CAIRGQGILNEQFF.

Points on this clone: One junction end disagrees with the germline gene, perhaps due to a read error. The V gene is TRBV9, the J gene TRBJ1-2; tentative D call: TRBD1 (5 bases). Germline CDR1 and CDR2: SGDLS and YYNGEE. The CDR3 has 11 residues. The CDR3 loop reads CASSRGAGWAF. The DNA for the CDR3 is TGTGCCAGCAGCAGGGGCGCGGGGTGGGCCTTC.

The J gene is TRBJ2-3, the V gene TRBV6-5; a weak D match, TRBD1 (6 bases). Deletions cut 8 bases from V and 0 bases from J, with 12 bases between. The CDR3 is 14 amino acids. Per germline, CDR1 MNHEY and CDR2 SVGAGI. In nucleotides, the CDR3 is TGTGCCAGCTCGCGGACAGCTAGCACAGATACGCAGTATTTT. Translating gives CASSRTASTDTQYF.

V and J are TRBV7-3 and TRBJ2-5; 7 bases agree with TRBD1. The CDR3 consists of 15 residues. Germline-derived CDR1 and CDR2 are SGHTA and FQGTGA. V lost 4 bases and J lost 5; bases outside the gene matches: 10. The CDR3 DNA follows: TGTGCCAGCAGCTACGACAGGGCCCCTCGGGAGACCCAGTACTTC. This codes for CASSYDRAPRETQYF.

The chain joins TRBV5-1 to TRBJ2-7; no reliable D call. V was trimmed by 0 bases and J by 2 bases, leaving 6 bases between them. Germline-derived CDR1 and CDR2 are SGHRS and YFSETQ. The CDR3 runs 13 residues. In nucleotides, the CDR3 is TGCGCCAGCAGCTTGGGGGAACCCTACGAGCAGTACTTC. Translating it yields CASSLGEPYEQYF.

The chain is built from TRBV5-6 and TRBJ1-1; no clear D. Germline V gives CDR1 SGHDT, CDR2 YYEEEE. V lost 1 base, J lost 3 bases, and 7 bases lay in between. The CDR3 consists of 13 residues. CDR3 region: CASSLYGYTEAFF. The CDR3 coding sequence is TGTGCCAGCAGCTTGTACGGGTACACTGAAGCTTTCTTT.

Points on this clone: At the DNA level, this CDR3 is encoded by other sequences in the same sample as well. The J gene is TRBJ2-5, the V gene TRBV7-9; no definite D call. V lost 1 base to trimming and J lost 1 base, with 4 bases between them. The V gene's germline CDR1 is SEHNR and CDR2 FQNEAQ (reference sequence). This CDR3 spans 13 amino acids. The CDR3, as DNA: TGTGCCAGCAGCTTAGGGGGCCAAGAGACCCAGTACTTC. This gives the protein CASSLGGQETQYF.

The rearrangement joins TRBV6-6 to TRBJ2-2; D not certain. Germline-derived CDR1 and CDR2 are MNHNY and SVGAGI (reference sequence). This CDR3 spans 16 amino acids. The V end lost 0 bases, the J end lost 1 base, and 9 bases lay between the germline ends. The CDR3 DNA follows: TGTGCCAGCAGTTACTCGACACCCAAGAACACCGGGGAGCTGTTTTTT. Amino acids: CASSYSTPKNTGELFF.

This chain connects TRBV10-3 to TRBJ2-3, with TRBD2 matching over 12 bases. Germline trimming cut 8 bases from V and 0 bases from J; bases unmatched to any gene: 6. Germline V CDR1 and CDR2: ENHRY, SYGVKD. This CDR3 comprises 16 residues. This CDR3 reads CAIAVGTSGSTDTQYF. The CDR3, as DNA: TGTGCCATCGCCGTCGGGACTAGCGGGAGCACAGATACGCAGTATTTT.

The V call is TRBV7-3, the J call TRBJ2-1; a possible D gene is TRBD1 (5 bases). The CDR3 loop spans 15 amino acids. With 4 bases removed from V and 7 bases from J, the gap between germline ends came to 17 bases. Germline-derived CDR1 and CDR2 are SGHTA and FQGTGA. CDR3 sequence: CASSSQAGMGNEQFF. The DNA of the CDR3 is TGTGCCAGCAGCTCCCAGGCAGGGATGGGAAATGAGCAGTTCTTC.

V and J are TRBV28 and TRBJ2-6, with D maybe TRBD1 (6 bases). Germline V CDR1 and CDR2: MDHEN, SYDVKM. Trimming stripped 6 bases from V and 1 base from J, with 13 bases between. CDR3 length equals 16 residues. In DNA form, the CDR3 reads TGTGCCAGCAGCATCCTCGGGACATCTGGGGCCAACGTCCTGACTTTC. Its translation: CASSILGTSGANVLTF.

The chain joins TRBV19 to TRBJ1-2, with a weak D call TRBD1 (5 bases). Germline V gene data show CDR1 as LNHDA and CDR2 as SQIVND (reference sequence). V lost 7 bases and J lost 4, with 25 bases in between. The CDR3 spans 17 residues. CDR3 in DNA: TGTGCCAGTACTCTTCGGGATCGGGGGTCTTCCTCCTATGGCTACACCTTC. It encodes CASTLRDRGSSSYGYTF.

The chain recombines TRBV7-2 with TRBJ2-1; 9 nucleotides agree with TRBD1. Trimming cost V 3 bases and J 2 bases; bases outside gene matches: 2. The CDR3 runs 15 residues. Germline CDR1 is SGHTA and CDR2 is FQGNSA. The DNA of the CDR3 is TGTGCCAGCAGCTTGGACAGGGGCCCCTACAATGAGCAGTTCTTC. Translating gives CASSLDRGPYNEQFF.

Details on this clone: At the DNA level, this CDR3 is encoded by other sequences in the same sample as well. The rearrangement joins TRBV27 to TRBJ2-1; D possibly uses TRBD1 or TRBD2 (6 bases each). This CDR3 comprises 16 residues. The ends were cut back, 5 bases at V and 1 base at J, with 15 bases in the middle. CDR1 and CDR2 (germline): MNHEY, SMNVEV (reference sequence). In DNA, the CDR3 is TGTGCCAGCAGTCTATTAGGGGGGTCTTCCTACAATGAGCAGTTCTTC. Its protein product is CASSLLGGSSYNEQFF.

The rearrangement uses TRBV7-2 and TRBJ1-3, with no clear D. Germline CDR1 and CDR2: SGHTA and FQGNSA. Trimming shortened V by 5 bases and J by 4 bases, and 12 bases separated the two germline ends. The CDR3 covers 14 residues. As DNA, the CDR3 is TGTGCCAGCAGCCCCCCCCAGCCCGGAAACACCATATATTTT. This codes for CASSPPQPGNTIYF.

Worth noting for this clone: The sample contains more than one DNA sequence encoding this CDR3. The genes are TRBV18 and TRBJ2-7, with 8 positions matching TRBD1. V gave up 0 bases and J gave up 4 bases; unmatched junction bases: 2. The CDR3 consists of 14 residues. Germline V CDR1 and CDR2: KGHSH, LQKENI. The CDR3 DNA sequence: TGTGCCAGCTCACCACCCAGGGGGCGGTACGAGCAGTACTTC. It yields the protein CASSPPRGRYEQYF.